These 8 T cell receptor beta chains were sequenced from one sample in a study of blood T cell repertoires in COVID-19. Profiled with immunoSEQ multiplex PCR; TCRdb holds only in-frame clones, not every one. The sample has 110,000 or so clones, 75% to 90% seen once; the top ten hold 7.7%. Sequencing was performed on peripheral blood. Source of these receptors: a human donor in a cohort sampled during active COVID-19.

The rearrangement joins TRBV13 to TRBJ2-3; TRBD2 aligns across 11 bases. The length of the CDR3 is 18 residues. Germline V gene data show CDR1 as PRHDT and CDR2 as FYEKMQ (reference sequence). V lost 5 bases to trimming and J lost 6 bases; unmatched junction nucleotides: 16. CDR3 nucleotides: TGTGCCAGCAGCCCCTCGGGGCTAGCGGGAGGCCTGAGGGATACGCAGTATTTT. Protein product: CASSPSGLAGGLRDTQYF.

The J gene is TRBJ1-4, the V gene TRBV16; D uncertain. Per germline, CDR1 KGHSY and CDR2 FQNENV. V was pared by 2 bases and J by 8 bases, with 9 bases between. The CDR3 loop spans 13 amino acids. The CDR3 nucleotides read TGTGCCAGCAGCCAAACTAATACGGAAAAACTGTTTTTT. Translating it yields CASSQTNTEKLFF.

The CDR3 reads CASSLAGLYEQYF. The DNA for the CDR3 is TGTGCCAGCAGCTTAGCGGGGCTCTACGAGCAGTACTTC. The chain carries TRBV7-9 and TRBJ2-7, with a tentative D call TRBD1 (5 bases). The CDR3 is 13 residues long. Germline V gene data show CDR1 as SEHNR and CDR2 as FQNEAQ (reference sequence). The ends were cut back, 0 bases at V and 3 bases at J, with 6 bases in the middle.

This clone was found once. This chain joins TRBV18 and TRBJ1-2, with a weak D call TRBD1 (6 bases). Trimming pared 1 base from V and 2 bases from J, leaving 8 bases between. Germline V gene sequence: CDR1 KGHSH, CDR2 LQKENI. CDR3 length: 14 residues. The CDR3 region is CASSPQGDNYGYTF. In DNA, the CDR3 is TGTGCCAGCTCACCACAGGGGGACAACTATGGCTACACCTTC.

The chain couples TRBV11-2 to TRBJ1-2; weak D call: TRBD1 (5 bases). Germline CDR1 SGHAT, CDR2 FQNNGV. Trimming left V 6 bases short and J 6 bases short, with 17 bases between. The length of the CDR3 is 14 residues. CDR3: CASRQDTLPHGYTF. In DNA form, the CDR3 reads TGTGCCAGCAGGCAGGACACCCTCCCCCATGGCTACACCTTC. The complete variable domain, with remaining parts taken from reference TRBV11-2 and TRBJ1-2, reads EAGVAQSPRYKIIEKRQSVAFWCNPISGHATLYWYQQILGQGPKLLIQFQNNGVVDDSQLPKDRFSAERLKGVDSTLKIQPAKLEDSAVYLCASRQDTLPHGYTFGSGTRLTVV.

This sequence joins TRBV25-1 and TRBJ1-6; D may be TRBD1 (6 bases). The CDR3 has 14 amino acids. V shed 3 bases and J shed 6 bases, with 9 bases lying between them. CDR1 and CDR2 (germline): MGHDK, SYGVNS. The DNA for the CDR3 is TGTGCCAGCAGTGACCCAGGGGTTAATTCACCCCTCCACTTT. Its protein product is CASSDPGVNSPLHF.

The count of this clone is one. The J gene is TRBJ1-2, the V gene TRBV11-1; D perhaps matches TRBD1 (5 bases). Germline lookup yields CDR1 SGHAT and CDR2 FQDESV (reference sequence). V was shortened by 4 bases and J by 1 base, with 10 bases between the two germline ends. This CDR3 contains 14 residues. The CDR3 bases are TGTGCCAGCAGCTCACCAGGGTTTAACTATGGCTACACCTTC. As protein: CASSSPGFNYGYTF.

This sequence joins TRBV5-1 and TRBJ1-5; D is possibly TRBD1 (5 bases). Germline assignment: CDR1 SGHRS and CDR2 YFSETQ. The CDR3 totals 15 residues. Trimming took 0 bases from V and 7 from J, leaving 14 bases between them. DNA of the CDR3: TGCGCCAGCAGCTTGGTGGCAGGGTACGCGCAGCCCCAGCATTTT. Protein product: CASSLVAGYAQPQHF.